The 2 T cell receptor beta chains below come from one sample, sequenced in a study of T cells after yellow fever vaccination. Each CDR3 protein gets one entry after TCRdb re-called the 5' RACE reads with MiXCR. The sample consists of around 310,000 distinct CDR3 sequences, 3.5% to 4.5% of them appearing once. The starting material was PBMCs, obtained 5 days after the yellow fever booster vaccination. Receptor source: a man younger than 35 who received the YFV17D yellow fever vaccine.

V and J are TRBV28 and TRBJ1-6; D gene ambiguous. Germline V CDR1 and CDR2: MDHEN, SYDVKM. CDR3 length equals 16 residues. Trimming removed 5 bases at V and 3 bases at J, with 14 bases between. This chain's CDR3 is CASSVGNLLYNSPLHF. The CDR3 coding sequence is TGTGCCAGCAGTGTGGGGAATCTTCTCTATAATTCACCCCTCCACTTT.

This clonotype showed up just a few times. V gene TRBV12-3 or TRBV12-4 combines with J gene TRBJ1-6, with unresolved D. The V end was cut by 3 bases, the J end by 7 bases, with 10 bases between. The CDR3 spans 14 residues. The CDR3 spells CASSLAALNSPLHF. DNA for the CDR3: TGTGCCAGCAGTTTGGCGGCTTTGAATTCACCCCTCCACTTT.